One sample yielded the 30 T cell receptor beta chains listed below, sequenced in a study of PD-1 blockade in mismatch repair-deficient tumors. Data came from immunoSEQ multiplex PCR; TCRdb stores just in-frame clones and leaves some out. Here the sample spans 45,000 to 55,000 clones, over 70% being singletons. The specimen comprised peripheral blood, sampled roughly 20 weeks after starting pembrolizumab. These receptors came from an adult with mismatch repair-deficient cancer.

The chain is built from TRBV5-8 and TRBJ2-1; 9 nucleotides align to TRBD1. V lost 3 bases, J lost 1 base, and 8 bases stayed unmatched. CDR1 is SGHTS and CDR2 is YDEGEE in the germline V gene. The CDR3 runs 17 residues. Written as DNA, the CDR3 is TGTGCCAGCAGCTATTATACAGGGGGCCTATCCTACAATGAGCAGTTCTTC. It codes for CASSYYTGGLSYNEQFF.

This rearrangement joins TRBV30 to TRBJ1-5, with 7 nucleotides matching TRBD1. V shed 0 bases, J shed 6 bases, and the junction held 5 bases outside the gene matches. Germline assignment: CDR1 GTSNPN and CDR2 SVGIG (reference sequence). The CDR3 consists of 14 residues. The CDR3 nucleotides are TGTGCCTGGAGTGTCGGAGGGGGCGGTCAGCCCCAGCATTTT. Protein product: CAWSVGGGGQPQHF.

The chain links TRBV19 to TRBJ1-2, with a weak D call TRBD1 (5 bases). Between the trimmed V and J ends, which lost 2 bases and 4 bases, there was a span of 14 bases. Germline loops: CDR1 LNHDA, CDR2 SQIVND (reference sequence). This CDR3 contains 15 residues. CDR3 in amino acids: CASSIPGLSLYGYTF. The CDR3 bases are TGTGCCAGTAGTATACCAGGGCTCTCCCTCTATGGCTACACCTTC. The variable domain in full, with the rest retrieved from reference TRBV19 and TRBJ1-2, is DGGITQSPKYLFRKEGQNVTLSCEQNLNHDAMYWYRQDPGQGLRLIYYSQIVNDFQKGDIAEGYSVSREKKESFPLTVTSAQKNPTAFYLCASSIPGLSLYGYTFGSGTRLTVV.

The rearrangement uses TRBV5-1 and TRBJ1-2, with D perhaps TRBD1 (5 bases). The CDR3 contains 14 residues. In germline, CDR1 is SGHRS, CDR2 YFSETQ. The V end was cut by 0 bases, the J end by 3 bases, with 9 bases between. The chain's CDR3 is CASSLDGRDYGYTF. CDR3 coding DNA: TGCGCCAGCAGCTTGGACGGCAGGGACTATGGCTACACCTTC. Together with reference TRBV5-1 and TRBJ1-2, the CDR3 gives the full variable domain: KAGVTQTPRYLIKTRGQQVTLSCSPISGHRSVSWYQQTPGQGLQFLFEYFSETQRNKGNFPGRFSGRQFSNSRSEMNVSTLELGDSALYLCASSLDGRDYGYTFGSGTRLTVV.

The rearrangement links TRBV27 to TRBJ2-5; TRBD1 is a possible D gene (7 bases). CDR1 and CDR2 (germline): MNHEY, SMNVEV (reference sequence). The CDR3 extends over 16 amino acids. V lost 7 bases, J lost 3 bases, and 21 bases lay in between. The CDR3, as DNA: TGTGCCAGCACCCCCAGGGGGGTAGACGAAAAAGAGACCCAGTACTTC. Its translation is CASTPRGVDEKETQYF.

The genes are TRBV5-1 and TRBJ2-7; 7 nucleotides line up with TRBD1. V shed 6 bases, J shed 3 bases, and the junction held 12 bases outside the gene matches. Looked up from germline, CDR1 is SGHRS and CDR2 is YFSETQ. This CDR3 region has 15 residues. The CDR3 region has the DNA TGCGCCAGCAATTTCGGGTCAGGGGGTTTCTACGAGCAGTACTTC. Protein product: CASNFGSGGFYEQYF.

The CDR3 nucleotides are TGTGCCAGCTCACCCCAGCAGCTCGACTTGAACACTGAAGCTTTCTTT. Its translation: CASSPQQLDLNTEAFF. The rearrangement joins TRBV18 to TRBJ1-1, with D unclear. V was trimmed by 3 bases and J by 0 bases, leaving 14 bases between them. CDR3 size: 16 residues. Germline V lookup: CDR1 KGHSH, CDR2 LQKENI.

The chain is built from TRBV5-5 and TRBJ2-7, with 10 bases that match TRBD1. Germline V gives CDR1 SGHKS, CDR2 YYEKEE (reference sequence). V lost 5 bases to trimming and J lost 5 bases; unmatched junction nucleotides: 7. The CDR3 contains 14 residues. As DNA, the CDR3 is TGTGCCAGCAGGGCCGGGACAGGGGTCCACGAGCAGTACTTC. It specifies CASRAGTGVHEQYF.

The rearrangement uses TRBV6-1 and TRBJ2-7; 9 bases match TRBD2. J lost 2 bases, V lost 2 bases, and 10 bases had no gene match. Germline V gives CDR1 MNHNS, CDR2 SASEGT. This CDR3 contains 17 residues. For the CDR3, the DNA is TGTGCCAGCAGTGAATGGGGGTTAGCGGGAGAACCCTACGAGCAGTACTTC. This codes for CASSEWGLAGEPYEQYF.

The chain recombines TRBV7-9 with TRBJ1-2; D is unresolved. The CDR3 has 15 residues. The ends were cut back, 4 bases at V and 8 bases at J, with 20 bases in the middle. In germline, CDR1 is SEHNR, CDR2 FQNEAQ (reference sequence). The DNA of the CDR3 is TGTGCCAGCAGCTCCCCTAGGGCCGTAGAGAGAGGCTACACCTTC. As protein: CASSSPRAVERGYTF.

The chain carries TRBV7-2 and TRBJ2-3; a weak D match, TRBD2 (5 bases). CDR3 length: 16 residues. Germline V gene sequence: CDR1 SGHTA, CDR2 FQGNSA. With 1 base removed from V and 1 base from J, the gap between germline ends came to 12 bases. CDR3 sequence: CASSLGSSGGTDTQYF. DNA for the CDR3: TGTGCCAGCAGCTTAGGGTCAAGCGGCGGCACAGATACGCAGTATTTT.

J is TRBJ2-7 and V is TRBV7-9; D is ambiguous. There are 12 residues in the CDR3. Trimming pared 5 bases from V and 2 bases from J, leaving 7 bases between. Germline V gene lookup returns CDR1 SEHNR and CDR2 FQNEAQ (reference sequence). CDR3 region: CASSPRPYEQYF. DNA of the CDR3: TGTGCCAGCAGCCCCAGACCCTACGAGCAGTACTTC.

The genes are TRBV7-2 and TRBJ2-1; D is unclear. Trimming removed 3 bases from V and 5 bases from J, with 11 bases in between. This CDR3 region has 14 residues. Per the germline V gene, CDR1 is SGHTA and CDR2 is FQGNSA. The CDR3, as DNA: TGTGCCAGCAGCTTGTCCGGCCAGAACAATGAGCAGTTCTTC. Translation: CASSLSGQNNEQFF.

CDR3 region: CASSYSGSNYGYTF. The CDR3 DNA sequence: TGTGCCAGCAGTTACTCAGGGAGTAACTATGGCTACACCTTC. The chain is built from TRBV28 and TRBJ1-2; D possibly corresponds to TRBD1 (5 bases). This CDR3 has 14 amino acids. The V and J ends lost 4 bases and 1 base respectively, with 10 bases between them. Germline V lookup: CDR1 MDHEN, CDR2 SYDVKM.

J is TRBJ2-1 and V is TRBV6-5; 13 bases line up with TRBD2. Germline lookup yields CDR1 MNHEY and CDR2 SVGAGI. The V segment lost 4 bases and the J segment 11 bases; nucleotides outside the gene matches: 2. The CDR3 spans 13 residues. The CDR3 DNA reads as TGTGCCAGCAGTTCGGGACTAGCGGGGAAGCAGTTCTTC. It encodes CASSSGLAGKQFF.

The V and J genes are TRBV29-1 and TRBJ1-4, with TRBD1 matching over 11 bases. J gave up 7 bases and V 1 base, and 8 bases lay outside the gene matches. This CDR3 is 16 amino acids long. Per germline, CDR1 SQVTM and CDR2 ANQGSEA. The CDR3 spells CSVEVGQGARFEKLFF. Written as DNA, the CDR3 is TGCAGCGTTGAAGTTGGACAGGGGGCGCGATTTGAAAAACTGTTTTTT. The entire variable domain, with the rest obtained from reference TRBV29-1 and TRBJ1-4, is as follows: SAVISQKPSRDICQRGTSLTIQCQVDSQVTMMFWYRQQPGQSLTLIATANQGSEATYESGFVIDKFPISRPNLTFSTLTVSNMSPEDSSIYLCSVEVGQGARFEKLFFGSGTQLSVL.

The chain joins TRBV7-9 to TRBJ2-3, with 10 bases aligning to TRBD1. V was pared by 6 bases and J by 6 bases, with 12 bases of the junction left unmatched. CDR3 length equals 16 residues. Germline V gives CDR1 SEHNR, CDR2 FQNEAQ (reference sequence). The DNA for the CDR3 is TGTGCCAGCAGGCCCCGCACCGGGACAGGGGCCGATACGCAGTATTTT. This translates into CASRPRTGTGADTQYF.

V gene TRBV19 combines with J gene TRBJ2-1, with 8 bases matching TRBD2. The CDR3 spans 17 residues. The germline V gene encodes CDR1 LNHDA and CDR2 SQIVND (reference sequence). V lost 2 bases to trimming and J lost 0 bases; unmatched junction nucleotides: 6. The chain's CDR3 is CASSIRAGESSYNEQFF. The CDR3 nucleotides read TGTGCCAGTAGTATAAGAGCGGGAGAGAGCTCCTACAATGAGCAGTTCTTC.

The chain recombines TRBV2 with TRBJ2-2, with 7 nucleotides matching TRBD1. Germline-derived CDR1 and CDR2 are SNHLY and FYNNEI. CDR3 length: 17 residues. Trimming at V came to 3 bases and at J to 1 base, leaving 8 bases not matched to a gene. CDR3: CASSDRATGLNTGELFF. The CDR3 bases are TGTGCCAGCAGTGACCGGGCGACAGGGCTGAACACCGGGGAGCTGTTTTTT.

V gene TRBV7-9 combines with J gene TRBJ1-5; D unclear. Trimming stripped 5 bases from V and 4 bases from J, with 9 bases between. The CDR3 has 13 amino acids. CDR1 is SEHNR and CDR2 is FQNEAQ in the germline V gene (reference sequence). CDR3 bases: TGTGCCAGCAGCCTGGAAAGGAATCAGCCCCAGCATTTT. Its protein is CASSLERNQPQHF.

The chain employs TRBV4-2 and TRBJ2-3; TRBD2 agrees at 9 bases. The CDR3 has 17 residues. V shed 5 bases and J 0 bases; nucleotides not matched to a gene: 9. Germline assignment: CDR1 LGHNA and CDR2 YNFKEQ. For the CDR3, the DNA is TGTGCCAGCAGCGGGGGCGGGGGGGCTGATAGCACAGATACGCAGTATTTT. It is translated as CASSGGGGADSTDTQYF.

The V gene is TRBV6-5, the J gene TRBJ1-1; D perhaps matches TRBD1 (6 bases). There are 15 residues in the CDR3. The germline V and J ends were trimmed by 6 bases and 0 bases, with 14 bases remaining between them. Per germline, CDR1 MNHEY and CDR2 SVGAGI. CDR3 nucleotides: TGTGCCAGCAGCCCCTATAAGGGGGTGAACACTGAAGCTTTCTTT. It yields the protein CASSPYKGVNTEAFF.

The V gene is TRBV9, the J gene TRBJ2-1, with TRBD2 matching over 15 bases. Germline CDR1 is SGDLS and CDR2 is YYNGEE. V lost 3 bases and J lost 8; bases outside the gene matches: 3. This CDR3 comprises 15 residues. The CDR3 DNA follows: TGTGCCAGCAGCGCTGGGACTAGCGGGAGGCATGAGCAGTTCTTC. Residues: CASSAGTSGRHEQFF.

The rearrangement joins TRBV7-2 to TRBJ2-7; 11 bases agree with TRBD2. This CDR3 is 14 amino acids long. Germline CDR1 reads SGHTA; CDR2 reads FQGNSA. Germline trimming cut 5 bases from V and 3 bases from J; bases unmatched to any gene: 3. Written as DNA, the CDR3 is TGTGCCAGCAGCCGAGGGACTAGCGGCTACGAGCAGTACTTC. Translated: CASSRGTSGYEQYF.

The sample holds one count of this clone. The CDR3 spells CASSLDDGHTQYF. For the CDR3, the DNA is TGTGCCAGCAGCTTAGATGATGGTCATACGCAGTATTTT. V usage is TRBV11-3 and J usage is TRBJ2-3; D remains ambiguous. The CDR3 is 13 amino acids. Trimming shortened V by 0 bases and J by 7 bases, and 8 bases separated the two germline ends. CDR1 is SGHNT and CDR2 is YENEEA in the germline V gene.

The chain has TRBV2 and TRBJ1-1, with TRBD1 matching 11 bases. The germline V gene encodes CDR1 SNHLY and CDR2 FYNNEI. V trimming: 3 bases; J trimming: 0 bases; junction bases outside the gene matches: 18. The CDR3 length is 21 residues. CDR3 in DNA: TGTGCCAGCAGTGAGGGCCTACTCTATATTCGGACAGGGGGCATGAACACTGAAGCTTTCTTT. It encodes CASSEGLLYIRTGGMNTEAFF.

The chain combines TRBV6-7 with TRBJ1-4; D is undetermined. TRBV6-7 is designated an ORF whose function remains uncertain. V was trimmed by 8 bases and J by 2 bases, leaving 15 bases between them. CDR3 size: 15 residues. The CDR3 sequence is CASPRPGHTNEKLFF. The CDR3, as DNA: TGTGCCAGCCCACGCCCCGGGCACACTAATGAAAAACTGTTTTTT.

The chain combines TRBV5-6 with TRBJ2-7, with 9 bases matching TRBD1. CDR3 length: 13 residues. V lost 4 bases to trimming and J lost 3 bases; unmatched junction nucleotides: 2. The germline V gene encodes CDR1 SGHDT and CDR2 YYEEEE. CDR3: CASSTTGGYEQYF. The DNA for the CDR3 is TGTGCCAGCAGCACGACAGGGGGCTACGAGCAGTACTTC.

This chain uses TRBV30 with TRBJ2-7; D is unclear. Trimming removed 3 bases from V and 4 bases from J, with 7 bases in between. From germline, CDR1 is GTSNPN and CDR2 SVGIG (reference sequence). This CDR3 is 11 amino acids long. The CDR3 loop is CAWSSLYEQYF. The CDR3 DNA is TGTGCCTGGAGCTCTCTTTACGAGCAGTACTTC.

The chain links TRBV6-5 to TRBJ2-4; D unresolved. Trimming pared 7 bases from V and 8 bases from J, leaving 9 bases between. Germline CDR1 and CDR2: MNHEY and SVGAGI. CDR3 size: 11 residues. The CDR3 sequence is CASTEKYIQYF. The CDR3 DNA sequence: TGTGCCAGCACTGAAAAGTACATTCAGTACTTC.